Shown below are 17 T cell receptor beta chains from a single sample sequenced in a study of regulatory and conventional T cells in breast cancer. TCRdb redid the calling of the PCR reads with MiXCR, one entry per CDR3 protein. The table has 9,500 to 13,000 distinct CDR3 sequences, nearly 35% seen once. Input material: conventional T cells from blood. The source of these receptors is a male donor in good health.

Details on this clonotype: Likely a read error: the CDR3 ends without its conserved phenylalanine or tryptophan. V and J are TRBV5-4 and TRBJ1-2; D is ambiguous. The CDR3 extends over 15 amino acids. The V gene's germline CDR1 is SGHNT and CDR2 YYREEE (reference sequence). Trimming shortened V by 4 bases and J by 3 bases, and 16 bases separated the two germline ends. The CDR3 spells CASSPVSTAHYGYTL. In DNA form, the CDR3 reads TGTGCCAGCAGCCCAGTGTCCACAGCGCACTATGGCTACACCCTC.

This clonotype ranks as medium-sized. CDR3 bases: TGTGCCTGGAGTGTATACAGGGGAGGCAAAGGGACTGAAGCTTTCTTT. This gives the protein CAWSVYRGGKGTEAFF. The chain has TRBV30 and TRBJ1-1; 7 bases are a match to TRBD1. This CDR3 region has 16 residues. After removal of 0 bases from V and 5 bases from J, the junction contained 12 bases not matched to a gene. Germline V gene data show CDR1 as GTSNPN and CDR2 as SVGIG (reference sequence).

Comments on this clonotype: A read error may produce the germline difference seen at one junction end. This chain uses TRBV12-3 or TRBV12-4 with TRBJ2-5; the match to TRBD2 covers 9 bases. The CDR3 contains 15 residues. CDR3 in DNA: TGTGCCAGCAGTTTAATGCGGACTAGCGCTGAGACCCGGTACTTC. It specifies CASSLMRTSAETRYF.

A word on this clonotype: At one end the junction does not follow the germline gene, possibly because of a read error. The V call is TRBV20-1, the J call TRBJ1-6, with 9 bases identical to TRBD1. The CDR3 totals 15 residues. The V gene's germline CDR1 is DFQATT and CDR2 SNEGSKA (reference sequence). The CDR3 here is CSARAGDRDNSLLHF. CDR3 bases: TGCAGTGCCAGGGCGGGGGACAGGGATAATTCACTCCTCCACTTT.

V gene TRBV5-1 combines with J gene TRBJ1-1; 7 positions agree with TRBD1. V lost 2 bases to trimming and J lost 5 bases; unmatched junction nucleotides: 9. CDR1 and CDR2 from the germline V gene are SGHRS and YFSETQ. The CDR3 covers 15 residues. The CDR3: CASSFKQGWDTEAFF. The CDR3 coding sequence is TGCGCCAGCAGCTTTAAACAGGGGTGGGATACTGAAGCTTTCTTT. The whole variable domain, remainder taken from reference TRBV5-1 and TRBJ1-1, is KAGVTQTPRYLIKTRGQQVTLSCSPISGHRSVSWYQQTPGQGLQFLFEYFSETQRNKGNFPGRFSGRQFSNSRSEMNVSTLELGDSALYLCASSFKQGWDTEAFFGQGTRLTVV.

Concerning this clonotype: A much larger clone sits a single nucleotide away, making a read error possible. The chain links TRBV12-3 or TRBV12-4 to TRBJ1-1, with D possibly TRBD1 on 5 matching bases. The CDR3 contains 15 residues. The CDR3, as DNA: TGTGCCAGCACCCCTAGCGGGACCCTGGGAGCTGAAGCTCTCTTT. It translates to CASTPSGTLGAEALF.

For the CDR3, the DNA is TGTGCCAGCAGCCGAGAGCCGTTCGGGTACCAAAACATTCAGTACTTC. Its translation is CASSREPFGYQNIQYF. The genes are TRBV3-1 and TRBJ2-4; D gene ambiguous. The germline V and J ends were trimmed by 4 bases and 5 bases, with 18 bases remaining between them. Germline V lookup: CDR1 LGHDT, CDR2 YNNKEL (reference sequence). This CDR3 contains 16 residues. The entire variable domain, with the rest obtained from reference TRBV3-1 and TRBJ2-4, is as follows: DTAVSQTPKYLVTQMGNDKSIKCEQNLGHDTMYWYKQDSKKFLKIMFSYNNKELIINETVPNRFSPKSPDKAHLNLHINSLELGDSAVYFCASSREPFGYQNIQYFGAGTRLSVL.

The table lists this clonotype with many counts. This CDR3 reads CSASTRGGSYNEQFF. CDR3 nucleotides: TGCAGTGCTAGTACGCGGGGTGGCTCCTACAATGAGCAGTTCTTC. The V gene is TRBV20-1, the J gene TRBJ2-1, with D possibly matching TRBD2 (6 bases). Looked up from germline, CDR1 is DFQATT and CDR2 is SNEGSKA (reference sequence). The CDR3 has 15 amino acids. V was trimmed by 3 bases and J by 0 bases, leaving 12 bases between them.

The chain recombines TRBV20-1 with TRBJ2-1; 10 bases line up with TRBD1. V lost 5 bases to trimming and J lost 8 bases; unmatched junction nucleotides: 9. This CDR3 is 14 amino acids long. Germline assignment: CDR1 DFQATT and CDR2 SNEGSKA (reference sequence). The CDR3 sequence: CSAGGQGLIHEQFF. CDR3 coding DNA: TGCAGTGCTGGGGGACAGGGGCTGATCCATGAGCAGTTCTTC.

The rearrangement joins TRBV5-1 to TRBJ1-2; 7 bases line up with TRBD1. The ends lost 5 bases at V and 8 bases at J; junction bases unmatched: 9. CDR3 length: 13 residues. Germline CDR1 reads SGHRS; CDR2 reads YFSETQ. The CDR3 bases are TGCGCCAGCAGGCCACAGGGGACTCGGGGCTACACCTTC. Its translation is CASRPQGTRGYTF.

The rearrangement uses TRBV7-2 and TRBJ2-1; 7 bases map to TRBD2. The length of the CDR3 is 15 residues. Germline V CDR1 and CDR2: SGHTA, FQGNSA. V shed 5 bases, J shed 4 bases, and the junction held 8 bases outside the gene matches. The CDR3 region has the DNA TGTGCCAGCAGCCCGGGGGGTAGGGAATACAATGAGCAGTTCTTC. The encoded protein is CASSPGGREYNEQFF.

This clonotype was seen a few times. The chain has TRBV28 and TRBJ2-7; D may be TRBD1 (6 bases). V dropped 8 bases and J dropped 0 bases, with 8 bases sitting between them. Germline CDR1 and CDR2: MDHEN and SYDVKM. This CDR3 is 12 amino acids long. CDR3 DNA: TGTGCCAGCCACAGGGCCTCCTACGAGCAGTACTTC. Translating gives CASHRASYEQYF.

The chain employs TRBV3-1 and TRBJ1-5; D is unclear. V shed 0 bases and J shed 12 bases, with 12 bases lying between them. CDR3 length: 13 amino acids. Germline assignment: CDR1 LGHDT and CDR2 YNNKEL (reference sequence). The CDR3 protein is CASSQDRGRLQHF. The CDR3 nucleotides read TGTGCCAGCAGCCAAGATCGTGGGCGGCTCCAGCATTTT.

This clonotype was detected only a few times. This sequence may be a read error, since a much larger clone differs from it by one base. The chain links TRBV12-3 or TRBV12-4 to TRBJ2-5; maybe TRBD2 (6 bases). V lost 5 bases to trimming and J lost 7 bases, with 8 bases between them. This CDR3 contains 11 residues. CDR3 loop: CASSMGGTQYF. The CDR3 DNA is TGTGCCAGCAGTATGGGGGGGACCCAGTACTTC.

Note on this clonotype: At one of its ends the junction is not consistent with the germline gene, which may arise from a read error. The chain recombines TRBV6-1 with TRBJ1-1; weak D call: TRBD1 (5 bases). The germline CDR1 and CDR2 sequences are MNHNS and SASEGT. CDR3 length: 13 amino acids. The CDR3: CAGSGRGATEAFF. CDR3 in DNA: TGTGCCGGCAGTGGACGAGGGGCCACTGAAGCTTTCTTT.

This clonotype was observed a handful of times. This chain uses TRBV4-2 with TRBJ1-3; D remains ambiguous. Trimming took 1 base from V and 0 from J, leaving 7 bases between them. This CDR3 comprises 15 residues. CDR1 and CDR2 from the germline V gene are LGHNA and YNFKEQ. The DNA for the CDR3 is TGTGCCAGCAGCCAAGTTACAGACTCTGGAAACACCATATATTTT. It encodes CASSQVTDSGNTIYF.

This clonotype is termed medium-sized. This chain uses TRBV9 with TRBJ1-3, with 7 bases that match TRBD1. V lost 4 bases, J lost 3 bases, and 7 bases stayed unmatched. Germline CDR1 SGDLS, CDR2 YYNGEE. This CDR3 comprises 15 residues. In nucleotides, the CDR3 is TGTGCCAGCAGCCCGGGACAGACGATTGGAAACACCATATATTTT. Protein: CASSPGQTIGNTIYF. Based on the CDR3 plus reference TRBV9 and TRBJ1-3, the full variable domain is DSGVTQTPKHLITATGQRVTLRCSPRSGDLSVYWYQQSLDQGLQFLIQYYNGEERAKGNILERFSAQQFPDLHSELNLSSLELGDSALYFCASSPGQTIGNTIYFGEGSWLTVV.